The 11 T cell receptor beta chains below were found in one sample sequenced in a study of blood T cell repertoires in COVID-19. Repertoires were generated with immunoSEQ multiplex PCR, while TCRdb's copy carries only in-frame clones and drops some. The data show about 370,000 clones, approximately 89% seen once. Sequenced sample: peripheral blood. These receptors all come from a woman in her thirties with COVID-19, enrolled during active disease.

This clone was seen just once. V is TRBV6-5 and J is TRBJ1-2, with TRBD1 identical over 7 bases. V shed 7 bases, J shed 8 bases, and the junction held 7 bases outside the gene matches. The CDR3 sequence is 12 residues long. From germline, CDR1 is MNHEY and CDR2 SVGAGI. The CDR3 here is CASTQGVSGYTF. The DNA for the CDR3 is TGTGCCAGCACCCAGGGGGTGAGCGGCTACACCTTC.

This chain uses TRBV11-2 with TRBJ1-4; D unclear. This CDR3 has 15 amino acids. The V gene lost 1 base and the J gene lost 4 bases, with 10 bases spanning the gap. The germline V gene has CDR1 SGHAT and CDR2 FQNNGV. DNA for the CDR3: TGTGCCAGCAGCTTAGGGGCAGGTGTTAATGAAAAACTGTTTTTT. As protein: CASSLGAGVNEKLFF.

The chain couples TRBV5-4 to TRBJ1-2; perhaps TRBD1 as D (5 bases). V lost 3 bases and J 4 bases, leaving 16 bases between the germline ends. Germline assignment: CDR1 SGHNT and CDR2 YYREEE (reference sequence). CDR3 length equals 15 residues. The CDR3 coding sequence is TGTGCCAGCAGCTCACGGCGCGAGGGACTCTATGGCTACACCTTC. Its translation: CASSSRREGLYGYTF.

CDR3 sequence: CASSFVESNTGELFF. The CDR3, as DNA: TGTGCCAGCAGTTTCGTAGAATCGAACACCGGGGAGCTGTTTTTT. The chain combines TRBV28 with TRBJ2-2; D ambiguous. V dropped 3 bases and J dropped 0 bases, with 8 bases sitting between them. Germline V CDR1 and CDR2: MDHEN, SYDVKM. There are 15 residues in the CDR3.

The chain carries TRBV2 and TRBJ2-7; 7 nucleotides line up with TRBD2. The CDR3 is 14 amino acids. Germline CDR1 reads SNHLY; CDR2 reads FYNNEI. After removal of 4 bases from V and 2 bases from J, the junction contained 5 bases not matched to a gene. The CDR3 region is CASSVKRDAYEQYF. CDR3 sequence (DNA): TGTGCCAGCAGTGTAAAGCGGGACGCCTACGAGCAGTACTTC.

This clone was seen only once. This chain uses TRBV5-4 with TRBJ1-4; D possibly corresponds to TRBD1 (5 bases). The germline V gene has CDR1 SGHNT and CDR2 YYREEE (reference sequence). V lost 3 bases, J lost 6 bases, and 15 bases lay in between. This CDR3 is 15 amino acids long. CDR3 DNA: TGTGCCAGCAGCTCGCAGGGTAATGTCGATGAAAAACTGTTTTTT. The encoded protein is CASSSQGNVDEKLFF. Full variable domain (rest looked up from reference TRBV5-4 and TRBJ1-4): ETGVTQSPTHLIKTRGQQVTLRCSSQSGHNTVSWYQQALGQGPQFIFQYYREEENGRGNFPPRFSGLQFPNYSSELNVNALELDDSALYLCASSSQGNVDEKLFFGSGTQLSVL.

The CDR3 bases are TGCGCCAGCAGCCAAGACTGGACTAGCGGGAGGGGGGGAGAGACCCAGTACTTC. Protein: CASSQDWTSGRGGETQYF. The chain joins TRBV4-1 to TRBJ2-5, with 15 bases aligning to TRBD2. Per germline, CDR1 MGHRA and CDR2 YSYEKL. V was clipped by 0 bases and J by 4 bases; unmatched bases: 6. CDR3 length: 18 amino acids.

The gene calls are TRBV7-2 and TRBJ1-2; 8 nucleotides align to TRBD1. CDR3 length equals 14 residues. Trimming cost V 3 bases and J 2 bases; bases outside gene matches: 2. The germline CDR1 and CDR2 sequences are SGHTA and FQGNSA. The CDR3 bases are TGTGCCAGCAGCTTTGACAGGGGAAACTATGGCTACACCTTC. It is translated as CASSFDRGNYGYTF.

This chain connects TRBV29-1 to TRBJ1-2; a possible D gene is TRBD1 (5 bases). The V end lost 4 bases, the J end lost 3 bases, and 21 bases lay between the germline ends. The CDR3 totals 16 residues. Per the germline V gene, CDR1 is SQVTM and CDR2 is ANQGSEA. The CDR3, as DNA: TGCAGCGTTGTAGAGTCCAGGGCTCTCCGGGACTATGGCTACACCTTC. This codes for CSVVESRALRDYGYTF.

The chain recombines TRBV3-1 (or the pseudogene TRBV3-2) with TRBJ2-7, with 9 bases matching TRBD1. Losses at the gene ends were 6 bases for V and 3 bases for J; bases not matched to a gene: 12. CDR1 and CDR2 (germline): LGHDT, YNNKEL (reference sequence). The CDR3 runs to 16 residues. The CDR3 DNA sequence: TGTGCCAGCAGTTGGGGACCGGGACAGGGATTCTACGAGCAGTACTTC. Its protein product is CASSWGPGQGFYEQYF.

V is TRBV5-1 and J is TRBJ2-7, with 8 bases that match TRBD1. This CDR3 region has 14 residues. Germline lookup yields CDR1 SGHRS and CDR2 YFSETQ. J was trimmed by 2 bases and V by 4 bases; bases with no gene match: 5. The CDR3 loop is CASSPGQGPYEQYF. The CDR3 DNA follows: TGCGCCAGCAGCCCTGGACAGGGCCCCTACGAGCAGTACTTC.